Listed below are T cell receptor beta chains from one sample, sequenced in a study of blood T cell repertoires in COVID-19. Here immunoSEQ multiplex PCR was the method, and the copy in TCRdb shows in-frame clones only, minus some. The data contain about 260,000 clones, 75% to 90% of them singletons. Sequencing used PBMCs or T cells enriched from blood (not recorded which). Every receptor here comes from a man aged 50 to 59 who had been exposed to COVID-19. CDR3s include the opening cysteine and the closing phenylalanine or tryptophan. Fields, in order: CDR3 protein, CDR3 DNA, J gene, D gene, clone size, V gene. The D gene is left open where the match is weak. Clone size appears in some rows only: once, few, many, or a class for an expanded clone.

CASSRSGTAIYYSNQPQHF,TGTGCCAGCAGCAGGTCCGGGACAGCAATTTATTATAGCAATCAGCCCCAGCATTTT,TRBJ1-5,TRBD1,-,TRBV28
CASSPPLLAGGGNEQFF,TGTGCCAGCAGCCCACCACTTCTAGCGGGAGGGGGCAATGAGCAGTTCTTC,TRBJ2-1,TRBD2,-,TRBV5-5
CASSLGDSSSYEQYF,TGTGCCAGCAGCTTGGGTGACAGTTCCTCCTACGAGCAGTACTTC,TRBJ2-7,-,-,TRBV5-6
CASSRAGTGGFTEAFF,TGCGCCAGCAGCAGGGCCGGGACAGGGGGCTTCACTGAAGCTTTCTTT,TRBJ1-1,TRBD1,-,TRBV5-1
CASSQHDRGLGKLFF,TGTGCCAGCAGCCAACACGACAGGGGCTTGGGGAAACTGTTTTTT,TRBJ1-4,TRBD1,-,TRBV3-1/TRBV3-2
CATSLTGGTGELFF,TGTGCCACCAGTCTCACAGGGGGGACCGGGGAGCTGTTTTTT,TRBJ2-2,TRBD1,-,TRBV24-1
CASRLAGNTGELFF,TGTGCCTCCCGACTAGCGGGAAACACCGGGGAGCTGTTTTTT,TRBJ2-2,TRBD2,-,TRBV30
CASSATGEGSNQPQHF,TGTGCCAGCAGCGCTACAGGGGAAGGGAGCAATCAGCCCCAGCATTTT,TRBJ1-5,TRBD1,-,TRBV9
CASSLLGQGSPLHF,TGTGCCAGTAGTCTCCTGGGACAGGGCTCACCCCTCCACTTT,TRBJ1-6,TRBD1,-,TRBV19
CASSLGRGRSTGELFF,TGTGCCAGCAGCTTGGGCAGGGGAAGATCAACCGGGGAGCTGTTTTTT,TRBJ2-2,-,-,TRBV5-8
CASRDKGRAEAFF,TGTGCCAGCAGGGACAAGGGGAGGGCTGAAGCTTTCTTT,TRBJ1-1,-,-,TRBV28
CASTGKSGDTQYF,TGTGCCAGCACCGGTAAGAGCGGAGATACGCAGTATTTT,TRBJ2-3,-,few,TRBV5-4
CASKTDRSYGYTF,TGTGCCAGTAAAACAGACAGAAGCTATGGCTACACCTTC,TRBJ1-2,-,-,TRBV19
CASSRQGQGTTQYF,TGTGCCAGCAGCAGACAGGGTCAGGGCACGACCCAGTACTTC,TRBJ2-5,TRBD1,-,TRBV7-2
CASSLRLWGGGYTF,TGTGCCAGCAGCTTAAGGTTGTGGGGGGGTGGCTACACCTTC,TRBJ1-2,-,-,TRBV7-2
CASTLTTGGNSPLHF,TGTGCCAGCACCCTGACGACTGGAGGGAATTCACCCCTCCACTTT,TRBJ1-6,-,-,TRBV7-2
CSASHRTTNEKLFF,TGCAGTGCTAGTCACAGGACAACTAATGAAAAACTGTTTTTT,TRBJ1-4,-,-,TRBV20-1
CASIAQALNTEAFF,TGTGCCAGCATTGCCCAGGCTTTGAACACTGAAGCTTTCTTT,TRBJ1-1,-,-,TRBV28
CATSRVGRQLGEPQHF,TGTGCCACCAGCAGAGTCGGCAGACAGCTTGGTGAGCCCCAGCATTTT,TRBJ1-5,-,-,TRBV15
CASSVTANTEAFF,TGTGCCAGCAGCGTTACAGCGAACACTGAAGCTTTCTTT,TRBJ1-1,-,-,TRBV7-2
CASTRPGQGNWHYGYTF,TGTGCCAGCACTCGACCGGGACAGGGAAATTGGCACTATGGCTACACCTTC,TRBJ1-2,TRBD1,-,TRBV28
CASSLTSGTEGTQYF,TGTGCCAGCAGCCTCACTAGCGGAACTGAGGGTACGCAGTATTTT,TRBJ2-3,TRBD2,-,TRBV3-1/TRBV3-2
CASSLIPSGRANEQFF,TGTGCCAGCAGTTTAATACCTAGCGGGAGGGCTAATGAGCAGTTCTTC,TRBJ2-1,TRBD2,-,TRBV27
CASNWTGKNTEAFF,TGTGCCAGCAATTGGACAGGGAAGAACACTGAAGCTTTCTTT,TRBJ1-1,TRBD1,-,TRBV6-4
CASSGGQLNYGYTF,TGTGCCAGCAGTGGTGGACAGCTCAACTATGGCTACACCTTC,TRBJ1-2,-,-,TRBV28
CASSLTGENTDTQYF,TGTGCCAGCAGCTTAACGGGGGAAAACACAGATACGCAGTATTTT,TRBJ2-3,-,-,TRBV13
CASSGDVYGEQYF,TGTGCCAGTTCGGGAGACGTCTATGGCGAGCAGTACTTC,TRBJ2-7,-,-,TRBV3-1/TRBV3-2
CASSQVNLVTYNEQFF,TGCGCCAGCAGCCAAGTCAATTTGGTTACTTACAATGAGCAGTTCTTC,TRBJ2-1,-,-,TRBV4-1
CAWSGIDRDAETQYF,TGTGCCTGGAGTGGAATTGACAGGGATGCAGAGACCCAGTACTTC,TRBJ2-5,TRBD1,-,TRBV30
CASSFIPRNLAGSDNTGELFF,TGCGCCAGCAGCTTTATTCCCCGGAACCTAGCGGGAAGCGATAACACCGGGGAGCTGTTTTTT,TRBJ2-2,TRBD2,-,TRBV5-1
CATSDVDSEAFF,TGTGCCACCAGTGATGTCGACTCTGAAGCTTTCTTT,TRBJ1-1,-,-,TRBV24-1
CASSTGTGSYEQYF,TGTGCCAGCAGTACCGGGACAGGGTCTTACGAGCAGTACTTC,TRBJ2-7,TRBD1,-,TRBV2
CASSDRDSLYGYTF,TGTGCCAGCAGCGACCGGGACAGCCTCTATGGCTACACCTTC,TRBJ1-2,TRBD1,-,TRBV11-3
CASSYAVNRDTVSNTEAFF,TGTGCCAGCAGTTACGCAGTCAATCGGGACACAGTATCGAACACTGAAGCTTTCTTT,TRBJ1-1,-,-,TRBV6-7
CASSPGPDYNSPLHF,TGTGCCAGCTCACCGGGGCCAGACTATAATTCACCCCTCCACTTT,TRBJ1-6,-,-,TRBV18
CASSQEGGSETQYF,TGTGCCAGCAGCCAAGAGGGGGGTAGTGAGACCCAGTACTTC,TRBJ2-5,-,-,TRBV3-1/TRBV3-2
CASSKQGFRAKNIQYF,TGTGCCAGCAGCAAACAGGGTTTTAGAGCCAAAAACATTCAGTACTTC,TRBJ2-4,-,-,TRBV7-2
CASISGYTDTQYF,TGTGCCAGCATCTCAGGGTACACAGATACGCAGTATTTT,TRBJ2-3,-,-,TRBV5-8
CASSLTGSPNYGYTF,TGTGCCAGCTCATTAACAGGGAGCCCTAACTATGGCTACACCTTC,TRBJ1-2,-,once,TRBV18
CSVTGWDRGFNTF,TGCAGCGTTACCGGTTGGGACAGGGGTTTCAACACCTTC,TRBJ1-2,TRBD1,few,TRBV29-1
CASSSGQGNTEAFF,TGTGCCAGCAGCTCCGGACAGGGGAACACTGAAGCTTTCTTT,TRBJ1-1,TRBD1,-,TRBV7-2
CASRGLRNEQFF,TGCGCCAGCAGGGGACTTAGGAATGAGCAGTTCTTC,TRBJ2-1,-,-,TRBV10-1
CASRPGRETGELFF,TGTGCCAGCCGGCCGGGGAGGGAGACCGGGGAGCTGTTTTTT,TRBJ2-2,TRBD2,-,TRBV2
CASSVRPSGHEQYF,TGTGCCAGCAGCGTAAGACCCTCAGGGCACGAGCAGTACTTC,TRBJ2-7,-,-,TRBV9
CASSVRGLYEQYF,TGCGCCAGCAGCGTTAGGGGGCTGTACGAGCAGTACTTC,TRBJ2-7,TRBD1,few,TRBV10-2
CASSDYRGGDTEAFF,TGTGCCAGCAGTGACTACAGGGGTGGGGACACTGAAGCTTTCTTT,TRBJ1-1,TRBD1,-,TRBV3-1/TRBV3-2